Below are 12 T cell receptor beta chains sequenced from a single sample in a study of shared clonotypes between healthy human individuals (dated by TCRdb to the early 2020s). Receptors were amplified or captured by the immunoSEQ multiplex PCR assay. TCRdb holds this immuneACCESS table with in-frame rearrangements only. Some clones are missing; in checked studies, unresolved V genes explain under half, and the rest has no known cause. The sample table records around 2,000,000 clones; around 96% of these occur just once. Jointly, the top ten make up about 1.1% of the sample. For the CD8 naive samples, CD45RO-negative cells were positively selected for CCR7, yielding a CD45RA+CCR7+ population from which TemRA cells were excluded. Input material: naive CD8+ T cells sorted from blood. The intended sense of this specimen's cell subset or site label: CD45RA+CCR7+. These TCRs come from a man younger than 35 in good health.

The chain carries TRBV11-2 and TRBJ2-1; 11 bases match TRBD2. Germline V gene lookup returns CDR1 SGHAT and CDR2 FQNNGV. The CDR3 runs 16 residues. The V segment lost 5 bases and the J segment 8 bases; nucleotides outside the gene matches: 11. As DNA, the CDR3 is TGTGCCAGCAGCCCCCACGGGGGACTAGCGGTGGATGAGCAGTTCTTC. It translates to CASSPHGGLAVDEQFF.

The rearrangement joins TRBV7-9 to TRBJ1-3; D is possibly TRBD1 (5 bases). CDR1 is SEHNR and CDR2 is FQNEAQ in the germline V gene (reference sequence). Trimming removed 8 bases from V and 2 bases from J, with 16 bases in between. The length of the CDR3 is 15 residues. CDR3 bases: TGTGCCAGCCTCCGGTCGGGGCCCCCTGGAAACACCATATATTTT. It specifies CASLRSGPPGNTIYF.

The rearrangement joins TRBV5-5 to TRBJ2-2; no clear D gene. Between the trimmed V and J ends, which lost 3 bases and 6 bases, there was a span of 6 bases. The CDR3 loop spans 12 amino acids. In germline, CDR1 is SGHKS, CDR2 YYEKEE (reference sequence). The CDR3 nucleotides read TGTGCCAGCAGCTCCGTCTCCGGGGAGCTGTTTTTT. Its translation: CASSSVSGELFF.

This clone has just one count. The chain joins TRBV9 to TRBJ1-5; D gene unclear. V lost 4 bases to trimming and J lost 3 bases, with 11 bases between them. This CDR3 spans 14 amino acids. Germline CDR1 SGDLS, CDR2 YYNGEE. The CDR3 here is CASSPDVNNQPQHF. The CDR3 DNA reads as TGTGCCAGCAGCCCGGACGTTAACAATCAGCCCCAGCATTTT.

The chain employs TRBV9 and TRBJ1-2, with D hard to call. The germline V gene encodes CDR1 SGDLS and CDR2 YYNGEE. Trimming stripped 3 bases from V and 3 bases from J, with 18 bases between. The CDR3 totals 16 residues. CDR3 in amino acids: CASSAPVMGGDYGYTF. CDR3 sequence (DNA): TGTGCCAGCAGCGCCCCAGTGATGGGAGGAGACTATGGCTACACCTTC.

V is TRBV12-5 and J is TRBJ1-6; no clear D. Trimming removed 0 bases at V and 8 bases at J, with 17 bases between. The CDR3 consists of 17 residues. Germline CDR1 reads LGHNT; CDR2 reads FRNRAP. In nucleotides, the CDR3 is TGTGCTAGTGGTTTGGTAACCGTCAGCTTCAATGATTCACCCCTCCACTTT. This encodes CASGLVTVSFNDSPLHF.

About this clone: This sample also contains other DNA sequences that code for the same CDR3. The CDR3 protein is CASSLGQVSYEQYF. The CDR3 DNA reads as TGTGCCAGCAGTCTAGGACAGGTCTCCTACGAGCAGTACTTC. The chain employs TRBV28 and TRBJ2-7, with 7 nucleotides matching TRBD1. Germline V gives CDR1 MDHEN, CDR2 SYDVKM. The junction had 4 bases not matched to a gene; V was cut back by 5 bases and J by 0 bases. The CDR3 consists of 14 residues.

V usage is TRBV6-5 and J usage is TRBJ2-7; maybe TRBD2 (5 bases). The CDR3 has 15 residues. From germline, CDR1 is MNHEY and CDR2 SVGAGI. Trimming took off 0 bases at V and 2 bases at J, with 11 bases between the two ends. The CDR3 bases are TGTGCCAGCAGTTACTCTAGCGTTGCCCCCTACGAGCAGTACTTC. This translates into CASSYSSVAPYEQYF.

This clone appeared a single time. The rearrangement uses TRBV5-1 and TRBJ2-5, with 7 bases matching TRBD2. CDR1 and CDR2 from the germline V gene are SGHRS and YFSETQ. The CDR3 has 16 amino acids. J lost 1 base, V lost 4 bases, and 10 bases had no gene match. CDR3 DNA: TGCGCCAGCAGCCCCCCTACGGCGGGAGCCCAAGAGACCCAGTACTTC. Its translation is CASSPPTAGAQETQYF.

The chain recombines TRBV4-1 with TRBJ2-4, with 9 bases lining up with TRBD2. Trimming at V came to 4 bases and at J to 5 bases, leaving 9 bases not matched to a gene. This CDR3 contains 16 residues. Germline CDR1 MGHRA, CDR2 YSYEKL. CDR3 sequence reads: CASSPLLAGVENIQYF. The CDR3 DNA reads TGCGCCAGCAGCCCGCTTTTAGCGGGAGTCGAAAACATTCAGTACTTC.

Regarding this clone: The germline gene is not matched at one end of the junction; a read error may be the cause. V gene TRBV5-6 combines with J gene TRBJ1-4; TRBD1 agrees at 7 bases. This CDR3 spans 14 amino acids. Germline CDR1 reads SGHDT; CDR2 reads YYEEEE. The CDR3, as DNA: TGTGCCAGTGGGAGGGACAGCAATTATGAAAAGCTGTTTTTT. Protein: CASGRDSNYEKLFF.

The J gene is TRBJ2-5, the V gene TRBV10-3, with D perhaps given as TRBD1 or TRBD2 (9 bases each). The germline V and J ends were trimmed by 0 bases and 5 bases, with 22 bases remaining between them. Germline lookup yields CDR1 ENHRY and CDR2 SYGVKD. This CDR3 spans 18 amino acids. The CDR3 sequence: CAISESYPSGTGSETQYF. The CDR3 coding sequence is TGTGCCATCAGTGAGTCGTACCCTAGCGGGACAGGGTCGGAGACCCAGTACTTC.